The rows below give T cell receptor beta chains drawn from one sample of a study of shared clonotypes between healthy human individuals. Using immunoSEQ multiplex PCR, the repertoire was profiled, and TCRdb retains in-frame clones only, with some absent. The sample records about 2.4 million clones, over 85% being singletons. The sample was naive CD4+ T cells from PBMCs. Every receptor here comes from a man between 18 and 35 years old in good health. Some clones in this sample may be carry-over from other donors' samples. Each CDR3 is given with its conserved first and last residue. D genes are given only for firm matches.

>TRBJ1-1|NA|14|TRBV28
TGTGCCAGCACCCCACACTCCAGGAACACTGAAGCTTTCTTT
CASTPHSRNTEAFF
>TRBJ2-7|NA|12|TRBV5-1
TGCGCCAGCAGCCCCGAGGGCTACGAGCAGTACTTC
CASSPEGYEQYF
>TRBJ1-2|TRBD1|13|TRBV5-1
TGCGCCAGCAGCCTGGGACAGGTCTATGGCTACACCTTC
CASSLGQVYGYTF
>TRBJ2-7|NA|11|TRBV28
TGTGCCAGCAGTTCTTTATACGAGCAGTACTTC
CASSSLYEQYF
>TRBJ1-5|TRBD1|17|TRBV19
TGTGCCAGTAGTATGGGGACAGGGAATAACTGGGATCAGCCCCAGCATTTT
CASSMGTGNNWDQPQHF
>TRBJ1-2|NA|12|TRBV5-1
TGCGCCACCGGGGACCGTAACTATGGCTACACCTTC
CATGDRNYGYTF
>TRBJ2-1|NA|15|TRBV5-1
TGCGCCAGCAGCCCCCTCCAGGGGCCCTACAATGAGCAGTTCTTC
CASSPLQGPYNEQFF
>TRBJ2-7|TRBD2|14|TRBV9
TGTGCCAGCAGCGTTCGGACTAGCACCCACGAGCAGTACTTC
CASSVRTSTHEQYF
>TRBJ2-5|NA|14|TRBV27
TGTGCCAGCAGTTTACGCAGGGGGGGAGAGACCCAGTACTTC
CASSLRRGGETQYF
>TRBJ2-7|NA|18|TRBV15
TGTGCCACCAGCAGTACCAGGCAACAAGGAGGACTGGGGTACGAGCAGTACTTC
CATSSTRQQGGLGYEQYF
>TRBJ2-3|TRBD2|13|TRBV11-2
TGTGCCAGCCCGGGGGGGAACACAGATACGCAGTATTTT
CASPGGNTDTQYF